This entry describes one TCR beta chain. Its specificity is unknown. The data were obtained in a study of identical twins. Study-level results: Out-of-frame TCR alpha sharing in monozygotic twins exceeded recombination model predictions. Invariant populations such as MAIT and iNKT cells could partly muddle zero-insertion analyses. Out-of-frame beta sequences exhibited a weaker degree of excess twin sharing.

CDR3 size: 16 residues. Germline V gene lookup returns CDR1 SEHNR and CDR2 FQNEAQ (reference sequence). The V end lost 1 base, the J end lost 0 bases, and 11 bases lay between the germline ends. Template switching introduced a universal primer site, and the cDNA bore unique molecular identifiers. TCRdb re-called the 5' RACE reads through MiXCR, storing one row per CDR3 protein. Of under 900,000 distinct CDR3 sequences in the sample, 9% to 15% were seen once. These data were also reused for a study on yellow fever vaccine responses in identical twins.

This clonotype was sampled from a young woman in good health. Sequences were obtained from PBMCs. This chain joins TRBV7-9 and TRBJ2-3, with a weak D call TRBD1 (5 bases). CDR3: CASSLDRTRSTDTQYF. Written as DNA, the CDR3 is TGTGCCAGCAGCTTAGACCGGACACGTAGCACAGATACGCAGTATTTT.